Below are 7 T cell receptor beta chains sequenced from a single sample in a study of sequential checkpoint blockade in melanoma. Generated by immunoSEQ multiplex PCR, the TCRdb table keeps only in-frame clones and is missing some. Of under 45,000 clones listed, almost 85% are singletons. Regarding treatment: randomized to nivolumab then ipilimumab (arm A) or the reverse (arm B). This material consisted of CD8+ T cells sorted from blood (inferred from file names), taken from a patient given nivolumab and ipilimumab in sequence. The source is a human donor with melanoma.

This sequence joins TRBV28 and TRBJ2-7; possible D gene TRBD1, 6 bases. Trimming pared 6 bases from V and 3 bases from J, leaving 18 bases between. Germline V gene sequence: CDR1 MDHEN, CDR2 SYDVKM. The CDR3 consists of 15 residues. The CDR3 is CASSPWGTSLYEQYF. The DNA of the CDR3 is TGTGCCAGCAGCCCGTGGGGGACATCACTCTACGAGCAGTACTTC. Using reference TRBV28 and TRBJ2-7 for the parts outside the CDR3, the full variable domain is DVKVTQSSRYLVKRTGEKVFLECVQDMDHENMFWYRQDPGLGLRLIYFSYDVKMKEKGDIPEGYSVSREKKERFSLILESASTNQTSMYLCASSPWGTSLYEQYFGPGTRLTVT.

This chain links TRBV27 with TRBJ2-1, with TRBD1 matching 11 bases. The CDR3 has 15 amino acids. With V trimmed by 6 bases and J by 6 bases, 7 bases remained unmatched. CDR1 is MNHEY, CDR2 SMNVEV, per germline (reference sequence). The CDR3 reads CASRTTGTGGNEQFF. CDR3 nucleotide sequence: TGTGCCAGCAGAACAACCGGGACAGGGGGCAATGAGCAGTTCTTC.

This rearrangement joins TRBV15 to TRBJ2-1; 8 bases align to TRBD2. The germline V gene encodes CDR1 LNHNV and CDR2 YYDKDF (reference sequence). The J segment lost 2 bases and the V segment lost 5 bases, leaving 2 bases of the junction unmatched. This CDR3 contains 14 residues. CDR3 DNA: TGTGCCACCAGCCGGGGGGGGCCCTACAATGAGCAGTTCTTC. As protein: CATSRGGPYNEQFF. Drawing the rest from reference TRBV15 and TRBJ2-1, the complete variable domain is DAMVIQNPRYQVTQFGKPVTLSCSQTLNHNVMYWYQQKSSQAPKLLFHYYDKDFNNEADTPDNFQSRRPNTSFCFLDIRSPGLGDTAMYLCATSRGGPYNEQFFGPGTRLTVL.

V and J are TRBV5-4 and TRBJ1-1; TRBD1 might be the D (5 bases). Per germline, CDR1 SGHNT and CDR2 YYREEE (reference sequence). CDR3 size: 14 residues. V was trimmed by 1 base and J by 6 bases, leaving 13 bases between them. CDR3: CASSLRREAAEAFF. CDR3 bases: TGTGCCAGCAGCTTGCGCAGGGAAGCCGCTGAAGCTTTCTTT.

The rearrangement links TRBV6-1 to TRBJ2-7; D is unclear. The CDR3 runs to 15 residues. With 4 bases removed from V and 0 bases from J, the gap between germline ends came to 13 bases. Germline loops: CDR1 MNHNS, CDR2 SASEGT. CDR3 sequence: CASSGYALSSYEQYF. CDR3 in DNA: TGTGCCAGCAGTGGGTACGCACTTAGCTCCTACGAGCAGTACTTC.

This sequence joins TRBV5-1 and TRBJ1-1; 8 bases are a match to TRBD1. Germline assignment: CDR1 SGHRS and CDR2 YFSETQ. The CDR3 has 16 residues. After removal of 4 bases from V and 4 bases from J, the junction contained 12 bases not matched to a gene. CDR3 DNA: TGCGCCAGCAGCCTTACGAGACAGGGGTTCGTCACTGAAGCTTTCTTT. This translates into CASSLTRQGFVTEAFF.

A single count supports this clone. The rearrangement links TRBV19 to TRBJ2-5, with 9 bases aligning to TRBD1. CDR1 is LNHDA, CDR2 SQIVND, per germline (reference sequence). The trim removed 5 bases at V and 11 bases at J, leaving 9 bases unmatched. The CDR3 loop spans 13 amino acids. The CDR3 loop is CASSPRTGDKQYF. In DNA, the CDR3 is TGTGCCAGTAGTCCCCGGACAGGGGACAAGCAGTACTTC. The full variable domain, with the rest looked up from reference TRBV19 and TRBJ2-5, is DGGITQSPKYLFRKEGQNVTLSCEQNLNHDAMYWYRQDPGQGLRLIYYSQIVNDFQKGDIAEGYSVSREKKESFPLTVTSAQKNPTAFYLCASSPRTGDKQYFGPGTRLLVL.